This T cell receptor beta chain was recorded in a study of blood T cells in healthy people across ages (dated by TCRdb to 2013 to 2016). With respect to the entire study: In model experiments, template switching captured about one uniquely barcoded TCR beta cDNA molecule for every two T cells. Using deep sequencing normalized with unique cDNA molecular identifiers, the study measured how TCR beta repertoire diversity changes with age. The donors were split into four age groups: young (average 16 years), middle-aged (about 40), aged (62) and long-lived (approximately 80). To avoid experimental bias, donors of different ages were randomly spread across the sequencing lanes. Two additional independent replicas of 1 million unique cDNA reads from the same blood draw were analyzed for two donors (one aged 18 to 29 and one aged 80 or older).

Library preparation used 5' RACE. TCRdb names Illumina HiSeq 2500 as the instrument used. A second PCR of roughly 6 to 11 cycles was run with a J-beta primer mix and a sample-barcoded 5' primer. Each TCR beta cDNA molecule received a unique molecular identifier from a template-switch 5' adaptor carrying 12 random nucleotides. At least 2.5 million CDR3-containing paired-end reads were obtained from each sample. All of the RNA was converted into first-strand cDNA using the Mint cDNA synthesis kit, with a TRBC-specific oligonucleotide serving as the primer. Following uracil-DNA glycosylase treatment, a first 18-cycle PCR with universal primers M1SS and BC2_uni_R was performed on all cDNA. Processing in the source paper ran as follows. For normalization, 1 million high-quality reads, each with a distinct molecular identifier, were randomly selected from each sample. Instead of being binned into consensus sequences, reads with shared molecular identifiers were discarded. MiTCR, set to a Q25 quality threshold and the strictest error-elimination algorithm, was used for CDR3 identification, clonotype clustering and error correction. Lower-bound total TCR beta diversity was estimated with a nonparametric unseen species model using Euler transformation. The public reads were reprocessed in TCRdb via fastp at Q25 and MiXCR, keeping in-frame beta chains. Every distinct CDR3 protein forms one entry, paired with its most common genes and DNA. These V and J calls derive from TCRdb rather than the authors' analysis. The sample table records about 690,000 distinct CDR3 sequences; roughly two fifths of these occur just once. 25% to 30% of the sample is in the top ten clones.

As to this clonotype: What this receptor recognizes is not known. Base qualities were left out, and no much larger clone turns up one base away.

Broader findings and caveats from the paper: Estimates of total diversity from one million sequenced T cells were regarded as lower bounds and underestimates. Conclusive comparison of naive and antigen-experienced compartments was prevented by the profiling of bulk unsorted PBMCs. Compared with the aged group, the long-lived group had more naive CD4+ T cells, fewer expanded clones and increased TCR diversity, a pattern suggesting age selection. Observed TCR beta diversity correlated strongly with the percentage of naive T cells measured by flow cytometry. As age increased, observed TCR beta diversity per million T cells dropped in a roughly linear way, and a significant reduction was already evident by age 40. Donor CMV infection status was unknown, potentially confounding age-related changes in expanded clonotypes.

V loses 5 bases of germline sequence and J loses 10 bases, and the interval between the two ends is 18 bases. The germline V gene (reference sequence) gives CDR1 as SEHNR and CDR2 as FQNEAQ. Including cysteine and phenylalanine, the CDR3 has 15 amino acids. Of all the DNA, just the CDR3 is kept, 45 bases in frame from base 1. The donors were about 40 Caucasian individuals from Russia, aged 6 to 90 years, who were systemically healthy. Each donor gave around 9.9 milliliters of peripheral blood, collected into EDTA-treated Vacutainer tubes. Ficoll-Paque density-gradient centrifugation was used to isolate PBMCs, with at least 6.5 million per sample. Trizol reagent was used to extract total RNA from the PBMCs, yielding at least 6 micrograms per sample. The percentages of naive CD45RAhigh/CD27high T cells were determined by flow cytometry on a PBMC aliquot from every donor.

The rearrangement combines TRBV7-9 with TRBJ1-6, with no confident D gene call. The sequenced sample was blood. The source is a man aged 80 or over in good health. The DNA is TGTGCCAGCAGCCCTCACACAGCTTATAGGTCACCCCTCCACTTT. Its translation is CASSPHTAYRSPLHF.